The 16 T cell receptor beta chains below all came from one sample that was sequenced in a study of T cells in localized non-small cell lung cancer. Produced via immunoSEQ multiplex PCR; TCRdb's table is partial and in-frame only. Among about 48,000 clones listed, 60% to 85% were seen once. Sequencing used peripheral blood, obtained before any cancer treatment. The origin of the receptors is a man aged 40-75 years with stage I squamous cell lung carcinoma.

This rearrangement joins TRBV9 to TRBJ2-2, with 7 bases fitting TRBD2. The CDR3 runs to 14 residues. Germline CDR1 reads SGDLS; CDR2 reads YYNGEE. Trimming at V came to 7 bases and at J to 3 bases, leaving 6 bases not matched to a gene. CDR3 nucleotides: TGTGCCAGCGGTGGCCGGGGGGACACCGGGGAGCTGTTTTTT. Translated: CASGGRGDTGELFF. Full variable domain (missing parts from reference TRBV9 and TRBJ2-2): DSGVTQTPKHLITATGQRVTLRCSPRSGDLSVYWYQQSLDQGLQFLIQYYNGEERAKGNILERFSAQQFPDLHSELNLSSLELGDSALYFCASGGRGDTGELFFGEGSRLTVL.

This chain links TRBV2 with TRBJ2-7; weak D call: TRBD1 (6 bases). V gave up 7 bases and J gave up 2 bases, with 9 bases separating them. Germline V gene lookup returns CDR1 SNHLY and CDR2 FYNNEI. The CDR3 totals 12 residues. The CDR3 DNA follows: TGTGCCAGCACAGGGGTCCCCTACGAGCAGTACTTC. This gives the protein CASTGVPYEQYF.

This chain connects TRBV4-2 to TRBJ1-4, with 8 bases fitting TRBD1. The germline gives CDR1 LGHNA, CDR2 YNFKEQ. This CDR3 has 15 amino acids. J lost 4 bases, V lost 4 bases, and 5 bases had no gene match. The DNA of the CDR3 is TGTGCCAGCAGCCCTGGACAGGGAATTAATGAAAAACTGTTTTTT. This translates into CASSPGQGINEKLFF.

This clone was recorded only once. The genes are TRBV4-1 and TRBJ1-3; D gene uncertain. Germline CDR1 and CDR2: MGHRA and YSYEKL. The CDR3 is 14 residues long. The V end was cut by 5 bases, the J end by 0 bases, with 8 bases between. The CDR3 region is CASSSTGSGNTIYF. Written as DNA, the CDR3 is TGCGCCAGCAGCTCGACGGGCTCTGGAAACACCATATATTTT.

This chain connects TRBV5-6 to TRBJ2-3, with D perhaps matching TRBD1 or TRBD2 (6 bases each). With 4 bases removed from V and 2 bases from J, the gap between germline ends came to 17 bases. In germline, CDR1 is SGHDT, CDR2 YYEEEE. This CDR3 spans 16 amino acids. The CDR3 DNA reads TGTGCCAGCAGCCAGAGGACGGGGGCCTACACAGATACGCAGTATTTT. As protein: CASSQRTGAYTDTQYF.

The V gene is TRBV29-1, the J gene TRBJ2-5; D is ambiguous. The CDR3 has 13 residues. In germline, CDR1 is SQVTM, CDR2 ANQGSEA. Trimming left V 6 bases short and J 5 bases short, with 16 bases between. CDR3 region: CSVGSQGWETQYF. As DNA, the CDR3 is TGCAGCGTGGGGTCACAAGGATGGGAGACCCAGTACTTC.

V gene TRBV2 combines with J gene TRBJ1-1; 7 bases line up with TRBD1. Trimming cost V 9 bases and J 5 bases; bases outside gene matches: 12. The germline V gene encodes CDR1 SNHLY and CDR2 FYNNEI. This CDR3 has 14 amino acids. The CDR3 spells CASLQQGLGTEAFF. Written as DNA, the CDR3 is TGTGCCAGTCTACAACAGGGGCTGGGAACTGAAGCTTTCTTT.

By sample share, this clone is medium-sized. The chain recombines TRBV5-6 with TRBJ1-5, with D tentatively TRBD1 (5 bases). This CDR3 region has 15 residues. V was clipped by 0 bases and J by 8 bases, with 15 bases between them. Germline V gene sequence: CDR1 SGHDT, CDR2 YYEEEE. This chain's CDR3 is CASSLVGRRPEPQHF. Here the CDR3 DNA reads TGTGCCAGCAGCTTGGTGGGACGTAGGCCAGAGCCCCAGCATTTT.

The chain is built from TRBV13 and TRBJ2-7; a weak D match, TRBD2 (6 bases). The CDR3 runs to 15 residues. Per the germline V gene, CDR1 is PRHDT and CDR2 is FYEKMQ (reference sequence). Trimming cost V 2 bases and J 2 bases, with 13 bases left between them. This CDR3 reads CASSLYMGGTYEQYF. CDR3 nucleotide sequence: TGTGCCAGCAGCTTATATATGGGGGGTACCTACGAGCAGTACTTC.

Points on this clone: The germline gene is not matched at one end of the junction; a read error may be the cause. The chain employs TRBV20-1 and TRBJ1-2, with D possibly matching TRBD1 (5 bases). In germline, CDR1 is DFQATT, CDR2 SNEGSKA (reference sequence). The CDR3 has 11 amino acids. CDR3 in amino acids: CSGGSSYGHTF. The CDR3 coding sequence is TGCAGTGGGGGGTCTAGCTATGGCCACACCTTC.

This clone occurred once. The chain recombines TRBV11-2 with TRBJ1-2; D gene uncertain. Trimming cost V 1 base and J 1 base, with 7 bases left between them. CDR3 size: 14 residues. Germline-derived CDR1 and CDR2 are SGHAT and FQNNGV. CDR3 nucleotide sequence: TGTGCCAGCAGCTTAGGGCAGGTTAACTATGGCTACACCTTC. Protein: CASSLGQVNYGYTF.

This chain joins TRBV7-9 and TRBJ1-1; 11 bases fit TRBD1. The V segment lost 4 bases and the J segment 1 base; nucleotides outside the gene matches: 5. The CDR3 spans 16 residues. Germline V gene data show CDR1 as SEHNR and CDR2 as FQNEAQ (reference sequence). The CDR3 spells CASSWGTGGRNTEAFF. In DNA, the CDR3 is TGTGCCAGCAGCTGGGGGACAGGGGGTAGGAACACTGAAGCTTTCTTT.

This chain joins TRBV11-2 and TRBJ2-3; 8 bases are a match to TRBD1. This CDR3 is 16 amino acids long. The trim removed 6 bases at V and 0 bases at J, leaving 8 bases unmatched. Germline V gene data show CDR1 as SGHAT and CDR2 as FQNNGV. The CDR3 sequence is CASSPTTGASTDTQYF. The DNA of the CDR3 is TGTGCCAGCAGTCCAACGACAGGGGCCAGCACAGATACGCAGTATTTT. The full variable domain, with the rest looked up from reference TRBV11-2 and TRBJ2-3, is EAGVAQSPRYKIIEKRQSVAFWCNPISGHATLYWYQQILGQGPKLLIQFQNNGVVDDSQLPKDRFSAERLKGVDSTLKIQPAKLEDSAVYLCASSPTTGASTDTQYFGPGTRLTVL.

The chain joins TRBV30 to TRBJ2-7; TRBD2 matches 9 bases. Germline V lookup: CDR1 GTSNPN, CDR2 SVGIG (reference sequence). V was pared by 5 bases and J by 3 bases, with 11 bases of the junction left unmatched. The length of the CDR3 is 15 residues. CDR3 residues: CAWVRTGLAGYEQYF. The DNA of the CDR3 is TGTGCCTGGGTTCGGACGGGACTAGCAGGCTACGAGCAGTACTTC.

V is TRBV7-2 and J is TRBJ1-5; D is uncertain. This CDR3 spans 14 amino acids. Germline CDR1 reads SGHTA; CDR2 reads FQGNSA. Between the trimmed V and J ends, which lost 4 bases and 4 bases, there was a span of 11 bases. The CDR3 loop is CASSSGAVNQPQHF. DNA for the CDR3: TGTGCCAGCAGCTCCGGAGCCGTGAATCAGCCCCAGCATTTT.

The chain couples TRBV6-5 to TRBJ1-1, with D tentatively TRBD1 (6 bases). The germline V gene has CDR1 MNHEY and CDR2 SVGAGI. The CDR3 loop spans 14 amino acids. Trimming took 6 bases from V and 2 from J, leaving 13 bases between them. CDR3 amino acids: CASRGRGSNTEAFF. CDR3 nucleotides: TGTGCCAGCAGAGGCAGGGGTTCAAACACTGAAGCTTTCTTT.